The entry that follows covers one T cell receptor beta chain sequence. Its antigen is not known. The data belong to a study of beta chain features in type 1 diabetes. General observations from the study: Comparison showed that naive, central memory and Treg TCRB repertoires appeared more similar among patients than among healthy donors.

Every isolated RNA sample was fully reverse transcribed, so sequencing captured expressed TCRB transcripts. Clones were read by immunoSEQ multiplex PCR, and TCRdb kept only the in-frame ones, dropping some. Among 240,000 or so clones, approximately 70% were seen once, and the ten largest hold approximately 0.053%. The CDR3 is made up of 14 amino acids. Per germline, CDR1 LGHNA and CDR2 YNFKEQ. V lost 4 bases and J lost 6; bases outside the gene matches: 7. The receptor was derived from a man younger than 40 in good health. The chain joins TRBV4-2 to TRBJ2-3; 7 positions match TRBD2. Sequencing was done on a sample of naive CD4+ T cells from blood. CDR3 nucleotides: TGTGCCAGCAGCCGAGAAGCGGGGAGCGATACGCAGTATTTT. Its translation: CASSREAGSDTQYF.